The next 24 T cell receptor beta chains were all read from a single sample in a study of T cell repertoires in cytomegalovirus infection. TCRdb reprocessed the reads with MiXCR, giving one entry per CDR3 protein. The data contain roughly 240,000 distinct CDR3 sequences, roughly 6.5% of them singletons. Sequenced sample: PBMCs. The receptors stem from a human donor in good health (CMV status not recorded). Some clones in this sample may be carry-over from other donors' samples.

The chain links TRBV20-1 to TRBJ1-3, with D hard to call. Germline lookup yields CDR1 DFQATT and CDR2 SNEGSKA (reference sequence). The CDR3 contains 13 residues. The CDR3 loop reads CTESADSGNTIYF. The CDR3 DNA reads as TGCACCGAATCGGCAGACTCTGGAAACACCATATATTTT.

This clonotype has ten or more counts. The chain uses TRBV7-9 and TRBJ1-1; D is unresolved. Trimming removed 3 bases at V and 0 bases at J, with 5 bases between. The CDR3 runs to 13 residues. Looked up from germline, CDR1 is SEHNR and CDR2 is FQNEAQ (reference sequence). The CDR3 nucleotides are TGTGCCAGCAGCTTTGATTTGAACACTGAAGCTTTCTTT. Encoded protein: CASSFDLNTEAFF.

This clonotype was picked up many times. The chain carries TRBV12-3 or TRBV12-4 and TRBJ2-1; 8 nucleotides align to TRBD2. This CDR3 is 17 amino acids long. Unmatched junction bases numbered 8, after V lost 3 bases and J lost 1 base. The CDR3 is CASSFSGVVLSYNEQFF. The CDR3 nucleotides are TGTGCCAGCAGTTTTAGCGGGGTTGTCTTATCCTACAATGAGCAGTTCTTC.

This clonotype occurred many times. The chain combines TRBV7-9 with TRBJ1-1; no clear D. Trimming cost V 2 bases and J 4 bases, with 11 bases left between them. CDR3 size: 14 residues. CDR1 SEHNR and CDR2 FQNEAQ come from the germline V gene (reference sequence). CDR3 nucleotides: TGTGCCAGCAGCTTACGTAGGGCAGGCACTGAAGCTTTCTTT. Protein sequence: CASSLRRAGTEAFF.

This clonotype was recorded at least ten times. The rearrangement links TRBV6-4 to TRBJ2-1, with TRBD2 identical over 8 bases. The CDR3 is made up of 14 amino acids. V dropped 2 bases and J dropped 8; count of bases not matched to a gene: 5. Germline CDR1 is MRHNA and CDR2 is SNTAGT. CDR3 sequence (DNA): TGTGCCAGCAGTGACCTCGGGGGGGCCGATGAGCAGTTCTTC. Its protein is CASSDLGGADEQFF.

This clonotype has at least ten counts. The V call is TRBV7-2, the J call TRBJ1-1, with D possibly matching TRBD1 (5 bases). The CDR3 totals 13 residues. Germline assignment: CDR1 SGHTA and CDR2 FQGNSA. V lost 5 bases and J lost 11, with 18 bases in between. The CDR3 DNA is TGTGCCAGCAGCCCGGGGGGGGGTATCGCGGCTTTCTTT. Residues: CASSPGGGIAAFF.

The sample holds many counts of this clonotype. The rearrangement links TRBV23-1 to TRBJ2-5; TRBD2 aligns across 10 bases. TRBV23-1 falls under the ORF class, with uncertain function. V dropped 6 bases and J dropped 5; count of bases not matched to a gene: 9. The CDR3 loop spans 15 amino acids. The CDR3 sequence: CASSPRSGGEETQYF. The DNA of the CDR3 is TGCGCCAGCAGCCCTCGGAGCGGGGGGGAGGAGACCCAGTACTTC.

This clonotype was observed at least ten times. The chain carries TRBV7-2 and TRBJ1-2; D gene uncertain. V lost 3 bases and J lost 2, with 10 bases in between. The CDR3 spans 14 residues. Per the germline V gene, CDR1 is SGHTA and CDR2 is FQGNSA. The CDR3, as DNA: TGTGCCAGCAGCTTGCCCGGAGTCAACTATGGCTACACCTTC. It specifies CASSLPGVNYGYTF.

This clonotype was counted ten times or more. The CDR3 region has the DNA TGTGCCAGCAGCTCCTTATACTTGCCCCCGGGACAGCGACCCAATGAGCAGTTCTTC. Its protein is CASSSLYLPPGQRPNEQFF. V usage is TRBV7-9 and J usage is TRBJ2-1; the match to TRBD1 covers 7 bases. The CDR3 is made up of 19 amino acids. Germline lookup yields CDR1 SEHNR and CDR2 FQNEAQ (reference sequence). The V and J ends lost 4 bases and 6 bases, in that order; junction bases with no gene match: 21.

This clonotype was recorded at least ten times. J is TRBJ1-2 and V is TRBV7-2; the D gene is possibly TRBD1 (6 bases). CDR1 and CDR2 (germline): SGHTA, FQGNSA. The CDR3 contains 14 residues. Deletions cut 2 bases from V and 7 bases from J, with 14 bases between. The DNA for the CDR3 is TGTGCCAGCAGCTTAAACAGGGAGATGAGTGGCTACACCTTC. It is translated as CASSLNREMSGYTF.

With regard to this clonotype: This may stem from a read error, because a much larger clone lies one nucleotide away. The gene calls are TRBV13 and TRBJ2-7; D is possibly TRBD2 (5 bases). CDR1 and CDR2 from the germline V gene are PRHDT and FYEKMQ (reference sequence). The length of the CDR3 is 13 residues. Trimming stripped 3 bases from V and 4 bases from J, with 10 bases between. Here the CDR3 DNA reads TGTGCCAGCAGCTTCTTTGAGGGATACGAGCAGTACTTC. Its translation is CASSFFEGYEQYF.

Only a few counts were recorded for this clonotype. The V call is TRBV23-1, the J call TRBJ2-5; possibly TRBD1 for D (6 bases). TRBV23-1 is identified as an open reading frame with a role that is uncertain. The CDR3 is 19 amino acids. The ends were cut back, 2 bases at V and 3 bases at J, with 25 bases in the middle. The CDR3 bases are TGCGCCAGCAGTCAAAACCCCCAGGGGAGAGCTCAGTGGGAAGAGACCCAGTACTTC. This translates into CASSQNPQGRAQWEETQYF.

In its sample, this clonotype was seen many times. J is TRBJ2-2 and V is TRBV11-2; TRBD1 agrees at 8 bases. The CDR3 sequence is 15 residues long. With V trimmed by 2 bases and J by 6 bases, 5 bases remained unmatched. CDR1 is SGHAT, CDR2 FQNNGV, per germline. This chain's CDR3 is CASSLRRTGSGELFF. For the CDR3, the DNA is TGTGCCAGCAGCTTAAGAAGGACAGGGTCCGGGGAGCTGTTTTTT.

This clonotype has ten or more counts. This chain uses TRBV7-2 with TRBJ1-5; no clear D gene. The germline gives CDR1 SGHTA, CDR2 FQGNSA. The CDR3 totals 14 residues. Deletions cut 2 bases from V and 3 bases from J, with 8 bases between. The chain's CDR3 is CASSLSASNQPQHF. The CDR3 coding sequence is TGTGCCAGCAGCTTATCTGCATCCAATCAGCCCCAGCATTTT.

This clonotype has more than one count but fewer than ten. A much more abundant neighbour one base away suggests this may be a read error. The gene calls are TRBV6-1 and TRBJ2-5; 7 bases are shared with TRBD1. V dropped 8 bases and J dropped 5; count of bases not matched to a gene: 17. CDR3 length: 16 residues. The V gene's germline CDR1 is MNHNS and CDR2 SASEGT. CDR3 in DNA: TGTGCCAGCGGCGCGCGAGGGGGCAATCAAGGGGAGACCCAGTACTTC. Encoded protein: CASGARGGNQGETQYF.

This clonotype was counted ten times or more. The rearrangement uses TRBV28 and TRBJ2-2; maybe TRBD2 (5 bases). V lost 6 bases, J lost 1 base, and 12 bases lay in between. Germline lookup yields CDR1 MDHEN and CDR2 SYDVKM. The CDR3 runs 15 residues. CDR3 nucleotides: TGTGCCAGCAGCTCAAGGGAGTGGAACACCGGGGAGCTGTTTTTT. Translated, it gives CASSSREWNTGELFF.

This clonotype was observed at least ten times. The chain has TRBV6-2 or TRBV6-3 and TRBJ2-3; D assignment may be TRBD1 or TRBD2 (5 bases each). Trimming cost V 0 bases and J 0 bases, with 16 bases left between them. Germline assignment: CDR1 MNHEY and CDR2 SVGEGT. The CDR3 has 18 amino acids. The CDR3 DNA follows: TGTGCCAGCAGTTACTCGTCATGGAGGACAACAAGCACAGATACGCAGTATTTT. Protein product: CASSYSSWRTTSTDTQYF.

This clonotype was seen many times. The CDR3 region has the DNA TGTGCCAGCAGCCGAGGTACCGGGACATATCCGGGAGGGCAAGAGACCCAGTACTTC. Translating it yields CASSRGTGTYPGGQETQYF. V is TRBV7-2 and J is TRBJ2-5, with 8 nucleotides matching TRBD2. Germline CDR1 reads SGHTA; CDR2 reads FQGNSA. The junction had 19 bases not matched to a gene; V was cut back by 5 bases and J by 2 bases. This CDR3 region has 19 residues. The full variable domain, its missing parts supplied by reference TRBV7-2 and TRBJ2-5, is GAGVSQSPSNKVTEKGKDVELRCDPISGHTALYWYRQSLGQGLEFLIYFQGNSAPDKSGLPSDRFSAERTGGSVSTLTIQRTQQEDSAVYLCASSRGTGTYPGGQETQYFGPGTRLLVL.

This clonotype was seen a handful of times. V gene TRBV10-3 combines with J gene TRBJ1-2; D might be TRBD1 (5 bases). V lost 7 bases and J lost 1, with 13 bases in between. The CDR3 runs to 14 residues. Germline V gene data show CDR1 as ENHRY and CDR2 as SYGVKD. CDR3 in amino acids: CAITAGPFNYGYTF. CDR3 bases: TGTGCCATCACCGCAGGGCCCTTTAACTATGGCTACACCTTC.

This clonotype was observed many times. The CDR3 DNA reads as TGTGCCAACCACAGGGGGCTTGAGCAGTACTTC. Its translation: CANHRGLEQYF. The rearrangement joins TRBV2 to TRBJ2-7; 9 nucleotides match TRBD1. Germline CDR1 and CDR2: SNHLY and FYNNEI. V was pared by 10 bases and J by 7 bases, with 5 bases of the junction left unmatched. The CDR3 spans 11 residues.

This clonotype was counted at least ten times. The gene calls are TRBV29-1 and TRBJ1-4, with a weak D call TRBD1 (6 bases). V was clipped by 4 bases and J by 8 bases, with 17 bases between them. This CDR3 region has 14 residues. Germline V gives CDR1 SQVTM, CDR2 ANQGSEA. This chain's CDR3 is CSVALDRAGEKLFF. The CDR3 DNA follows: TGCAGCGTTGCCTTGGACAGAGCAGGCGAAAAACTGTTTTTT.

This clonotype was counted ten times or more. The chain joins TRBV7-2 to TRBJ1-1; D gene ambiguous. V gave up 1 base and J gave up 2 bases, with 5 bases separating them. Germline assignment: CDR1 SGHTA and CDR2 FQGNSA. This CDR3 comprises 13 residues. The CDR3 region is CASSLEDNTEAFF. In DNA form, the CDR3 reads TGTGCCAGCAGCTTAGAGGACAACACTGAAGCTTTCTTT.

This clonotype was seen ten or more times. J is TRBJ2-3 and V is TRBV2; D tentatively fits TRBD1 or TRBD2 (6 bases each). The CDR3 has 14 residues. In germline, CDR1 is SNHLY, CDR2 FYNNEI. The V end lost 4 bases, the J end lost 6 bases, and 14 bases lay between the germline ends. The chain's CDR3 is CASSGRGGIDTQYF. The DNA for the CDR3 is TGTGCCAGCAGTGGCAGGGGCGGGATCGATACGCAGTATTTT. The variable domain in full, with the rest retrieved from reference TRBV2 and TRBJ2-3, is EPEVTQTPSHQVTQMGQEVILRCVPISNHLYFYWYRQILGQKVEFLVSFYNNEISEKSEIFDDQFSVERPDGSNFTLKIRSTKLEDSAMYFCASSGRGGIDTQYFGPGTRLTVL.

Ten or more counts support this clonotype. The gene calls are TRBV7-8 and TRBJ2-3; 13 positions agree with TRBD2. With 3 bases clipped from V and 4 bases from J, the junction kept 13 bases outside the gene matches. The length of the CDR3 is 19 residues. Germline CDR1 SGHVS, CDR2 FQNEAQ. CDR3 DNA sequence: TGTGCCAGCAGCTTGGGACTAGCGGGGAGTCCCTTAGCGGCAGATACGCAGTATTTT. Encoded protein: CASSLGLAGSPLAADTQYF.